These T cell receptor beta chains were read from a single sample in a study of memory CD4+ T cells and cytomegalovirus serostatus. Assay: immunoSEQ multiplex PCR; the TCRdb copy retains only in-frame clones and omits some. The table includes tens of thousands of clones, roughly 80% detected once. The sequenced sample was memory CD4+ T cells from blood. These receptors were taken from an adult in good health and CMV-seronegative. Some clones in this sample may be carry-over from other donors' samples. CDR3s include the opening cysteine and the closing phenylalanine or tryptophan. Each record gives: V gene, clone size, D gene, CDR3 length, J gene, CDR3 protein, CDR3 DNA. D genes are given only for firm matches. Not every row has a clone size; where given, it reads once, few, many or a size class.

>TRBV6-1|few|-|13|TRBJ2-3
CASISGRTDTQYF
TGTGCCAGCATATCGGGGCGCACAGATACGCAGTATTTT
>TRBV11-2|-|TRBD2|14|TRBJ2-5
CASSFTSGGETQYF
TGTGCCAGCAGCTTCACTAGCGGTGGAGAGACCCAGTACTTC
>TRBV19|-|-|15|TRBJ2-2
CASRRRDPNTGELFF
TGTGCCAGTAGACGCCGGGATCCGAACACCGGGGAGCTGTTTTTT
>TRBV2|-|-|13|TRBJ1-5
CASGAELNQPQHF
TGTGCCAGCGGGGCAGAGCTCAATCAGCCCCAGCATTTT
>TRBV2|few|-|12|TRBJ1-1
CASSKGVAVAFF
TGTGCCAGCAGTAAGGGGGTTGCGGTAGCTTTCTTT
>TRBV27|-|-|14|TRBJ1-6
CASSLWGGDSPLHF
TGTGCCAGCAGTTTGTGGGGAGGAGATTCACCCCTCCACTTT
>TRBV5-1|-|-|13|TRBJ1-1
CASSLEVDTEAFF
TGCGCCAGCAGCTTGGAAGTGGACACTGAAGCTTTCTTT
>TRBV4-2|few|-|11|TRBJ2-1
CASSYGGEQFF
TGTGCCAGCAGCTACGGTGGTGAGCAGTTCTTC
>TRBV5-1|-|-|14|TRBJ1-5
CASSPGERNQPQHF
TGCGCCAGCAGCCCCGGAGAGCGCAATCAGCCCCAGCATTTT
>TRBV10-3|few|TRBD1|13|TRBJ1-2
CAISQGEDYGYTF
TGTGCCATCAGCCAGGGGGAGGACTATGGCTACACCTTC